The clone carrying this T cell receptor (beta chain) came up once. The target antigen is unknown. The entry originates in a study of CD8 T cells in ankylosing spondylitis. Study-wide results and caveats: A TCR beta motif made of several highly homologous variants seemed typical of ankylosing spondylitis blood.

Germline loops: CDR1 SGHRS, CDR2 YFSETQ. V shed 3 bases and J shed 4 bases, with 11 bases lying between them. The CDR3 is made up of 14 amino acids. TCR beta libraries were made by quantitative 5'-RACE with molecular barcodes. Each CDR3 protein gets one entry after TCRdb re-called the 5' RACE reads with MiXCR. The sample carries fewer than 400,000 distinct CDR3 sequences, approximately 20% recorded once. The source of this sequence is a male donor with ankylosing spondylitis. J is TRBJ2-1 and V is TRBV5-1; D gene unclear. Material for sequencing was blood, either unsorted or a sorted T cell fraction (not recorded which). The CDR3 DNA reads TGCGCCAGCAGCTCGGAAGCGCAATACAATGAGCAGTTCTTC. Its protein product is CASSSEAQYNEQFF.